The entry below describes one T cell receptor beta chain. This record comes from a study of blood T cell repertoires in COVID-19. The CDR3 length is 19 residues. Germline V lookup: CDR1 LGHNA, CDR2 YSLEER. V gave up 0 bases and J gave up 0 bases, with 17 bases separating them. The data were produced by immunoSEQ multiplex PCR, yet TCRdb's version contains in-frame clones alone and is incomplete. The sample consists of tens of thousands of clones, approximately 85% of them appearing once. This chain connects TRBV4-3 to TRBJ2-2; the D gene is possibly TRBD1 (5 bases). This TCR came from a man at least 80 years old with acute or convalescent COVID-19. The sample taken for sequencing was peripheral blood. This CDR3 reads CASSQDYPRRVANTGELFF. The CDR3 coding sequence is TGCGCCAGCAGCCAAGATTATCCGCGCAGGGTAGCGAACACCGGGGAGCTGTTTTTT.